Presented here are 9 T cell receptor beta chains from one specimen sequenced in a study of OX40 agonist ivuxolimab in advanced cancers. This table comes from immunoSEQ multiplex PCR, and its TCRdb copy is limited to in-frame clones, with some not included. The sample records 82,000 or so clones, 92% being singletons. The input for sequencing was CD4+ or CD8+ T cells sorted from blood, taken in a trial of the OX40 agonist ivuxolimab. The receptors were sampled from an adult with an advanced solid tumor such as melanoma, head and neck, liver or kidney cancer.

This chain joins TRBV5-1 and TRBJ2-7; no reliable D call. Per germline, CDR1 SGHRS and CDR2 YFSETQ. The CDR3 spans 13 residues. V gave up 4 bases and J gave up 6 bases, with 14 bases separating them. This CDR3 is CASSHTLPGEQYF. Written as DNA, the CDR3 is TGCGCCAGCAGCCACACACTGCCCGGCGAGCAGTACTTC.

V gene TRBV28 combines with J gene TRBJ2-2; 12 nucleotides align to TRBD1. The ends lost 6 bases at V and 7 bases at J; junction bases unmatched: 9. Germline V gene sequence: CDR1 MDHEN, CDR2 SYDVKM. This CDR3 spans 16 amino acids. CDR3 residues: CASSRGTGGLVGELFF. CDR3 nucleotides: TGTGCCAGCAGCCGCGGGACAGGGGGCTTGGTCGGGGAGCTGTTTTTT.

This clone was detected only once. The chain carries TRBV6-1 and TRBJ2-2; possibly TRBD2 for D (5 bases). The CDR3 is made up of 13 amino acids. Per germline, CDR1 MNHNS and CDR2 SASEGT. Trimming took off 4 bases at V and 7 bases at J, with 10 bases between the two ends. The CDR3 bases are TGTGCCAGCAGTGCCCGGACTGGCGGGGAGCTGTTTTTT. It yields the protein CASSARTGGELFF.

The chain carries TRBV6-5 and TRBJ1-3; 8 bases are a match to TRBD1. After removal of 5 bases from V and 7 bases from J, the junction contained 4 bases not matched to a gene. This CDR3 region has 13 residues. Per the germline V gene, CDR1 is MNHEY and CDR2 is SVGAGI. Here the CDR3 DNA reads TGTGCCAGCAGTGACAGGGGAAGGAACACCATATATTTT. Translating it yields CASSDRGRNTIYF.

The chain links TRBV5-1 to TRBJ1-4; unclear D gene. The CDR3 runs 14 residues. The V gene lost 3 bases and the J gene lost 8 bases, with 14 bases spanning the gap. CDR1 SGHRS and CDR2 YFSETQ come from the germline V gene. CDR3 nucleotides: TGCGCCAGCAGCTCCGGGCCAAGAGGGGAAAAACTGTTTTTT. Amino acids: CASSSGPRGEKLFF.

This CDR3 is CSVPGQGAHGYTF. The CDR3 DNA is TGCAGCGTACCAGGACAGGGGGCACATGGCTACACCTTC. The chain uses TRBV29-1 and TRBJ1-2, with 11 bases aligning to TRBD1. CDR1 is SQVTM and CDR2 is ANQGSEA in the germline V gene. CDR3 length equals 13 residues. J lost 6 bases, V lost 6 bases, and 6 bases had no gene match.

The rearrangement uses TRBV28 and TRBJ1-3; D might be TRBD1 (5 bases). Trimming pared 5 bases from V and 1 base from J, leaving 12 bases between. The CDR3 contains 15 residues. The germline V gene encodes CDR1 MDHEN and CDR2 SYDVKM. Written as DNA, the CDR3 is TGTGCCAGCAGTCCACCGGAGGGGTCTGGAAACACCATATATTTT. It specifies CASSPPEGSGNTIYF. Using reference TRBV28 and TRBJ1-3 for the parts outside the CDR3, the full variable domain is DVKVTQSSRYLVKRTGEKVFLECVQDMDHENMFWYRQDPGLGLRLIYFSYDVKMKEKGDIPEGYSVSREKKERFSLILESASTNQTSMYLCASSPPEGSGNTIYFGEGSWLTVV.

The chain has TRBV6-6 and TRBJ2-5, with D tentatively TRBD1 or TRBD2 (5 bases each). Trimming cost V 10 bases and J 1 base, with 16 bases left between them. The germline V gene has CDR1 MNHNY and CDR2 SVGAGI (reference sequence). The CDR3 totals 14 residues. The chain's CDR3 is CATLAGDRQETQYF. As DNA, the CDR3 is TGTGCCACTCTGGCCGGGGACCGCCAAGAGACCCAGTACTTC.

The chain has TRBV6-6 and TRBJ2-5; no reliable D call. This CDR3 is built from 13 residues. Germline V gives CDR1 MNHNY, CDR2 SVGAGI (reference sequence). Trimming removed 4 bases from V and 1 base from J, with 7 bases in between. The CDR3 is CASSSSRQETQYF. DNA for the CDR3: TGTGCCAGCAGTTCTAGTCGCCAAGAGACCCAGTACTTC.